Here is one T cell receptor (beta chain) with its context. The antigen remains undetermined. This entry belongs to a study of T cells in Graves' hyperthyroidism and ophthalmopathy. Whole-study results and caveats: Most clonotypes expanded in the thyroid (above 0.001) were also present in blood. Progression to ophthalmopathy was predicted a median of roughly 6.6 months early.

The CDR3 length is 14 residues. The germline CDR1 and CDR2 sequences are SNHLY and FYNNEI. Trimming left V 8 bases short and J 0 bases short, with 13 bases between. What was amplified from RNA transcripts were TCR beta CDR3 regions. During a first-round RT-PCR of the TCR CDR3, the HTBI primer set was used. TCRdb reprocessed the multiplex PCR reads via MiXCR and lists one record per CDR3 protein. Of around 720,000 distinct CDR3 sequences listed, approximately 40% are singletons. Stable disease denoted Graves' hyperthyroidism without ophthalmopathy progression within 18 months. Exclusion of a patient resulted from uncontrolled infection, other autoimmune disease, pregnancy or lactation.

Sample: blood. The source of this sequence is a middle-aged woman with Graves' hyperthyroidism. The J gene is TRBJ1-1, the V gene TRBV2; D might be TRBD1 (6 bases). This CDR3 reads CASSGQTMNTEAFF. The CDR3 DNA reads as TGTGCCAGCTCGGGACAAACTATGAACACTGAAGCTTTCTTT.